The next 26 T cell receptor beta chains were all read from a single sample in a study of Ad26.COV2.S vaccination and SARS-CoV-2 variants. The table came from immunoSEQ multiplex PCR; TCRdb's copy has only in-frame clones and leaves some out. The profile shows 430,000 or so clones, about 93% of them singletons. Treatment noted: roughly 20 received Ad26.COV2.S at low or high dose, single or two shots; several received placebo; per-sample allocation not given. On day 63 after the first injection, vaccine and placebo recipients gave samples. Sequences were derived from peripheral blood, sampled in a trial of Ad26.COV2.S vaccine versus placebo. These receptors were obtained from a person aged 18-60 years who received the Ad26.COV2.S COVID-19 vaccine or a placebo.

The V gene is TRBV12-3 or TRBV12-4, the J gene TRBJ1-4, with D tentatively TRBD1 (5 bases). This CDR3 has 12 amino acids. Trimming took 5 bases from V and 6 from J, leaving 7 bases between them. The CDR3 is CASSRGHEKLFF. DNA of the CDR3: TGTGCCAGCAGTCGGGGACATGAAAAACTGTTTTTT.

The genes are TRBV7-2 and TRBJ1-1; 7 bases are shared with TRBD1. CDR1 SGHTA and CDR2 FQGNSA come from the germline V gene. V was clipped by 5 bases and J by 6 bases; unmatched bases: 9. This CDR3 contains 14 residues. CDR3 in amino acids: CASSPMSTGPEAFF. The CDR3 nucleotides read TGTGCCAGCAGCCCGATGTCGACAGGGCCTGAAGCTTTCTTT.

This chain connects TRBV5-6 to TRBJ2-7, with D unresolved. V was shortened by 3 bases and J by 1 base, with 17 bases between the two germline ends. The V gene's germline CDR1 is SGHDT and CDR2 YYEEEE. CDR3 length: 16 residues. DNA for the CDR3: TGTGCCAGCAGCTCCTCCTCGGAGCTGCCTTCCTACGAGCAGTACTTC. It yields the protein CASSSSSELPSYEQYF.

This clone turned up a few times. The rearrangement uses TRBV27 and TRBJ1-6; D is unresolved. V lost 2 bases and J 3 bases, leaving 11 bases between the germline ends. Germline CDR1 reads MNHEY; CDR2 reads SMNVEV (reference sequence). This CDR3 has 16 residues. CDR3 coding DNA: TGTGCCAGCAGTTTAGAATGGGTCGACTATAATTCACCCCTCCACTTT. This gives the protein CASSLEWVDYNSPLHF.

The genes are TRBV3-1 (or the pseudogene TRBV3-2) and TRBJ1-6; possibly TRBD1 for D (6 bases). CDR3 size: 16 residues. Germline CDR1 LGHDT, CDR2 YNNKEL (reference sequence). V was trimmed by 5 bases and J by 6 bases, leaving 17 bases between them. CDR3 in amino acids: CASSKADGQPNSPLHF. DNA of the CDR3: TGTGCCAGCAGCAAAGCGGATGGACAGCCTAATTCACCCCTCCACTTT.

This chain joins TRBV10-1 and TRBJ2-3; TRBD2 matches at 13 bases. J lost 4 bases, V lost 4 bases, and 2 bases had no gene match. Germline CDR1 reads WNHNN; CDR2 reads SYGVQD (reference sequence). CDR3 length: 15 amino acids. In DNA form, the CDR3 reads TGCGCCAGCAGTGGACTAGCGGGAGGTTCAGATACGCAGTATTTT. It codes for CASSGLAGGSDTQYF.

The chain joins TRBV5-6 to TRBJ2-7; D call uncertain. The germline V gene has CDR1 SGHDT and CDR2 YYEEEE. V gave up 5 bases and J gave up 4 bases, with 7 bases separating them. The CDR3 contains 11 residues. Here the CDR3 reads CASSGWYEQYF. The CDR3 region has the DNA TGTGCCAGCAGTGGGTGGTACGAGCAGTACTTC.

The chain is built from TRBV15 and TRBJ2-7, with unresolved D. CDR3 size: 15 residues. From germline, CDR1 is LNHNV and CDR2 YYDKDF (reference sequence). Trimming pared 0 bases from V and 4 bases from J, leaving 13 bases between. The CDR3 DNA sequence: TGTGCCACCAGCAGAGAGGCCGGACCCCCTTACGAGCAGTACTTC. Its protein is CATSREAGPPYEQYF.

This clone appeared a few times. This rearrangement joins TRBV2 to TRBJ1-2, with TRBD1 matching over 10 bases. V lost 6 bases and J lost 6; bases outside the gene matches: 7. Germline assignment: CDR1 SNHLY and CDR2 FYNNEI. The CDR3 extends over 14 amino acids. The CDR3 protein is CASSGKGQGNGYTF. The CDR3 DNA reads as TGTGCCAGCAGCGGCAAGGGACAGGGGAATGGCTACACCTTC.

The gene calls are TRBV19 and TRBJ1-5; D ambiguous. V gave up 3 bases and J gave up 2 bases, with 8 bases separating them. The CDR3 totals 14 residues. Germline V gene sequence: CDR1 LNHDA, CDR2 SQIVND (reference sequence). In DNA form, the CDR3 reads TGTGCCAGTAGTATTGAACCGGGCAATCAGCCCCAGCATTTT. This gives the protein CASSIEPGNQPQHF.

The chain is built from TRBV7-2 and TRBJ2-1; D may be TRBD2 (5 bases). Trimming took 1 base from V and 7 from J, leaving 8 bases between them. This CDR3 comprises 13 residues. Germline values: CDR1 SGHTA, CDR2 FQGNSA. The CDR3 DNA is TGTGCCAGCAGCTTAGTGGGCGGGAATGAGCAGTTCTTC. Translation gives CASSLVGGNEQFF. Combining the CDR3 with reference TRBV7-2 and TRBJ2-1 gives the whole variable domain GAGVSQSPSNKVTEKGKDVELRCDPISGHTALYWYRQSLGQGLEFLIYFQGNSAPDKSGLPSDRFSAERTGGSVSTLTIQRTQQEDSAVYLCASSLVGGNEQFFGPGTRLTVL.

This clone has only one observation. The chain links TRBV27 to TRBJ2-7; 9 bases are a match to TRBD2. The V and J ends lost 4 bases and 3 bases, in that order; junction bases with no gene match: 7. The germline gives CDR1 MNHEY, CDR2 SMNVEV (reference sequence). The CDR3 consists of 15 residues. The CDR3 spells CASSYAGGTYYEQYF. In DNA form, the CDR3 reads TGTGCCAGCAGTTACGCGGGAGGGACTTACTACGAGCAGTACTTC.

The chain recombines TRBV9 with TRBJ2-7; 7 bases line up with TRBD1. The germline CDR1 and CDR2 sequences are SGDLS and YYNGEE. V lost 0 bases, J lost 3 bases, and 3 bases stayed unmatched. There are 14 residues in the CDR3. For the CDR3, the DNA is TGTGCCAGCAGCGTAGCTTCAGGGGGCTACGAGCAGTACTTC. Residues: CASSVASGGYEQYF.

This clone was recorded only once. The chain combines TRBV24-1 with TRBJ2-7; D is uncertain. The CDR3 length is 11 residues. Germline V CDR1 and CDR2: KGHDR, SFDVKD. The V and J ends lost 9 bases and 1 base respectively, with 6 bases between them. The CDR3 region has the DNA TGTGCCACCCTTTCTTCCTACGAGCAGTACTTC. Translating gives CATLSSYEQYF.

This rearrangement joins TRBV4-3 to TRBJ2-7, with unresolved D. The CDR3 consists of 15 residues. The V gene's germline CDR1 is LGHNA and CDR2 YSLEER. The V gene lost 0 bases and the J gene lost 3 bases, with 12 bases spanning the gap. The CDR3 here is CASSQDSAPGYEQYF. The CDR3 region has the DNA TGCGCCAGCAGCCAAGATTCCGCCCCAGGCTACGAGCAGTACTTC.

This clone was recorded a few times. The CDR3 nucleotides are TGTGCCAGCAGTGACGGACGGATTAGCAATCAGCCCCAGCATTTT. It codes for CASSDGRISNQPQHF. This rearrangement joins TRBV2 to TRBJ1-5; D is undetermined. The ends were cut back, 3 bases at V and 0 bases at J, with 9 bases in the middle. The germline V gene encodes CDR1 SNHLY and CDR2 FYNNEI. CDR3 length: 15 amino acids.

This chain uses TRBV27 with TRBJ2-3; the match to TRBD1 covers 7 bases. After removal of 4 bases from V and 0 bases from J, the junction contained 10 bases not matched to a gene. Germline CDR1 MNHEY, CDR2 SMNVEV (reference sequence). CDR3 length: 17 amino acids. The CDR3 here is CASSSYPGTVSTDTQYF. CDR3 nucleotides: TGTGCCAGCAGTTCATATCCCGGGACAGTTAGCACAGATACGCAGTATTTT.

V is TRBV11-3 and J is TRBJ2-7, with 10 bases lining up with TRBD2. Looked up from germline, CDR1 is SGHNT and CDR2 is YENEEA. The CDR3 is made up of 14 amino acids. With 2 bases clipped from V and 3 bases from J, the junction kept 1 base outside the gene matches. This chain's CDR3 is CASSLSSGGYEQYF. The CDR3 DNA follows: TGTGCCAGCAGCTTATCTAGCGGGGGCTACGAGCAGTACTTC. Full variable domain (remainder filled in from reference TRBV11-3 and TRBJ2-7): EAGVVQSPRYKIIEKKQPVAFWCNPISGHNTLYWYLQNLGQGPELLIRYENEEAVDDSQLPKDRFSAERLKGVDSTLKIQPAELGDSAVYLCASSLSSGGYEQYFGPGTRLTVT.

The chain has TRBV6-5 and TRBJ2-1; D possibly corresponds to TRBD2 (6 bases). CDR1 is MNHEY and CDR2 is SVGAGI in the germline V gene. Trimming cost V 2 bases and J 9 bases, with 11 bases left between them. CDR3 size: 13 residues. The CDR3 nucleotides are TGTGCCAGCAGTTACGTGGCGGGACGTGAGCAGTTCTTC. It yields the protein CASSYVAGREQFF.

The CDR3 spells CSSRAPNTGELFF. Written as DNA, the CDR3 is TGCAGCTCCCGGGCCCCGAACACCGGGGAGCTGTTTTTT. The chain combines TRBV29-1 with TRBJ2-2; unclear D gene. Germline CDR1 is SQVTM and CDR2 is ANQGSEA. Between the trimmed V and J ends, which lost 8 bases and 0 bases, there was a span of 10 bases. The length of the CDR3 is 13 residues.

This clone was observed once. The chain couples TRBV28 to TRBJ2-7; 8 bases fit TRBD2. V lost 6 bases to trimming and J lost 3 bases; unmatched junction nucleotides: 13. Per germline, CDR1 MDHEN and CDR2 SYDVKM. This CDR3 is 16 amino acids long. CDR3 region: CASRPGGAGDNYEQYF. The CDR3 region has the DNA TGTGCCAGCAGACCCGGAGGAGCGGGAGATAACTACGAGCAGTACTTC.

CDR3 DNA sequence: TGTGCCAGCAGCTTAGCGGGAGCCACGGGGTCCTACGAGCAGTACTTC. It is translated as CASSLAGATGSYEQYF. The V gene is TRBV6-2 or TRBV6-3, the J gene TRBJ2-7, with TRBD2 matching over 9 bases. J was trimmed by 1 base and V by 6 bases; bases with no gene match: 10. From germline, CDR1 is MNHEY and CDR2 SVGEGT. This CDR3 is built from 16 residues.

The chain joins TRBV28 to TRBJ1-1; 7 nucleotides agree with TRBD1. In germline, CDR1 is MDHEN, CDR2 SYDVKM. This CDR3 spans 12 amino acids. The ends lost 7 bases at V and 9 bases at J; junction bases unmatched: 8. Here the CDR3 DNA reads TGTGCCAGCAATCCCGGGACAGCCCAAGCTTTCTTT. It codes for CASNPGTAQAFF.

This chain connects TRBV27 to TRBJ1-2, with a weak D call TRBD1 (6 bases). The CDR3 runs 14 residues. From germline, CDR1 is MNHEY and CDR2 SMNVEV (reference sequence). The V gene lost 4 bases and the J gene lost 2 bases, with 11 bases spanning the gap. The CDR3 protein is CASSSYRENYGYTF. CDR3 DNA: TGTGCCAGCAGTTCTTACAGGGAGAACTATGGCTACACCTTC.

J is TRBJ2-3 and V is TRBV9; the match to TRBD1 covers 8 bases. Germline V gene lookup returns CDR1 SGDLS and CDR2 YYNGEE. The V segment lost 1 base and the J segment 3 bases; nucleotides outside the gene matches: 4. This CDR3 has 15 residues. CDR3 residues: CASSVRQGRTDTQYF. In DNA, the CDR3 is TGTGCCAGCAGCGTAAGACAGGGGAGGACAGATACGCAGTATTTT.

CDR3 sequence: CASSLGTVWGSPLHF. In DNA form, the CDR3 reads TGCGCCAGCAGCTTGGGGACGGTCTGGGGATCACCCCTCCACTTT. V and J are TRBV5-1 and TRBJ1-6; no clear D gene. Per germline, CDR1 SGHRS and CDR2 YFSETQ. Trimming left V 0 bases short and J 10 bases short, with 14 bases between. CDR3 length: 15 amino acids.